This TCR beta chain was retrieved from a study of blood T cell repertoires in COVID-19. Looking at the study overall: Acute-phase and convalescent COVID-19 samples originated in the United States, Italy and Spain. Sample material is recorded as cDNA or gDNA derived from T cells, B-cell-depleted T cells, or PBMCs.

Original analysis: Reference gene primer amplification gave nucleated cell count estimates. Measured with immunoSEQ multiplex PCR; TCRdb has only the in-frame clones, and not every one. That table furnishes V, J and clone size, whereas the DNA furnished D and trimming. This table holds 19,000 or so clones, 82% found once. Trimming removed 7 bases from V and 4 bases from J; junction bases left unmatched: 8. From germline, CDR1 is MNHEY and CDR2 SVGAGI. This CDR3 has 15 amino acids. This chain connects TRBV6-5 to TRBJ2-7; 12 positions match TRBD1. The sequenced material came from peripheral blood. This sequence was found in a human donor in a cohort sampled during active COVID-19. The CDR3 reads CASTPQGQGAYEQYF. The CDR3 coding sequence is TGTGCCAGCACTCCACAGGGACAGGGGGCTTACGAGCAGTACTTC.